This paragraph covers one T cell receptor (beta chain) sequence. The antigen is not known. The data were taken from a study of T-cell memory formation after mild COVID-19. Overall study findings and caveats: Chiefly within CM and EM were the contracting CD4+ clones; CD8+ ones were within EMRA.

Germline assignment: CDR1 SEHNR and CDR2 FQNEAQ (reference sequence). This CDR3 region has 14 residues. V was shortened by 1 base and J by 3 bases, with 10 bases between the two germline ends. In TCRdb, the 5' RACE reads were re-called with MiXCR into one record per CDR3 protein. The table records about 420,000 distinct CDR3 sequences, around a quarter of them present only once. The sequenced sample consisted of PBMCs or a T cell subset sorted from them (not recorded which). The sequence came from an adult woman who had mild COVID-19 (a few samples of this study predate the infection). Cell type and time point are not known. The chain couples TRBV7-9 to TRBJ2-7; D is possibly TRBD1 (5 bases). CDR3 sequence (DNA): TGTGCCAGCAGCTTAGTTAGTCAGGGCTACGAGCAGTACTTC. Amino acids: CASSLVSQGYEQYF.